This TCR beta chain emerged from a study of shared clonotypes between healthy human individuals. Study-level information: Ranging from 18 to 49 in age, donors were two women and a few men.

Generated by immunoSEQ multiplex PCR, the TCRdb table keeps only in-frame clones and is missing some. The sample holds about 480,000 clones, 79% seen once. In unsorted samples, genomic DNA was obtained using roughly 90 million PBMCs. Trimming took 1 base from V and 0 from J, leaving 11 bases between them. Germline lookup yields CDR1 SGDLS and CDR2 YYNGEE. The CDR3 sequence is 16 residues long. The source is a woman in her forties in good health. Some clones in this sample may be carry-over from other donors' samples. This chain connects TRBV9 to TRBJ1-3; D is undetermined. Sample: PBMCs. The CDR3 sequence is CASSVLSGLSGNTIYF. DNA of the CDR3: TGTGCCAGCAGCGTACTCTCGGGCCTCTCTGGAAACACCATATATTTT.